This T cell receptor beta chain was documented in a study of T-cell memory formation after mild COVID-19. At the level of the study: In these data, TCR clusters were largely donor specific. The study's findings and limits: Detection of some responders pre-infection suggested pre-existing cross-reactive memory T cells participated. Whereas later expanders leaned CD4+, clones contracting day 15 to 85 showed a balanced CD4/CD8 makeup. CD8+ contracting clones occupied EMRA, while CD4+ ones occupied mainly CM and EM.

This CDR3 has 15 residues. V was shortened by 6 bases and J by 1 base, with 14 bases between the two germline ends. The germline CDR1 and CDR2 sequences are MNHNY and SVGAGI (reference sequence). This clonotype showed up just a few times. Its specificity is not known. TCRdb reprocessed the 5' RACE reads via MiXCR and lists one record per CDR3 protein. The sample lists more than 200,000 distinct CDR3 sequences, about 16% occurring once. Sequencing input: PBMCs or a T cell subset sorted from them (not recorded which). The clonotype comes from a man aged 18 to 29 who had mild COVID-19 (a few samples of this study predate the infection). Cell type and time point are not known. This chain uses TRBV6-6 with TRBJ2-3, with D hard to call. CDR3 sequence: CASSSRGVRTDTQYF. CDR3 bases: TGTGCCAGCAGCTCCCGTGGGGTCCGCACAGATACGCAGTATTTT.